The 18 T cell receptor beta chains presented below share a single source sample, sequenced in a study of monozygotic twins with inflammatory bowel disease. TCRdb re-called the 5' RACE reads and shows each CDR3 protein once, DNA omitted. The sample includes under 350,000 distinct CDR3 sequences. Sequencing was carried out using blood. These receptors were obtained from a human donor with ulcerative colitis or Crohn's disease, or a healthy co-twin of an affected twin (not recorded which).

The chain employs TRBV5-6 and TRBJ2-1; without DNA, the TCRdb call of TRBD2 cannot be checked. This CDR3 region has 20 residues. Germline lookup yields CDR1 SGHDT and CDR2 YYEEEE. The CDR3 here is CASSPRGQLVGEQEYNEQFF.

V is TRBV10-3 and J is TRBJ2-5; as DNA is missing, the TRBD1 call by TCRdb cannot be tested. Germline values: CDR1 ENHRY, CDR2 SYGVKD. The CDR3 length is 14 residues. The CDR3 region is CAISSGTTQETQYF.

The V call is TRBV6-2 or TRBV6-3, the J call TRBJ1-1. This CDR3 spans 11 amino acids. Germline CDR1 is MNHEY and CDR2 is SVGEGT. The CDR3 is CATHLNTEAFF.

V gene TRBV4-3 combines with J gene TRBJ2-4; TCRdb designates TRBD2, a call that cannot be tested without DNA. There are 13 residues in the CDR3. CDR1 LGHNA and CDR2 YSLEER come from the germline V gene. The CDR3 sequence: CASSQDDWDGLTF.

The chain is built from TRBV5-5 and TRBJ1-5. The germline V gene encodes CDR1 SGHKS and CDR2 YYEKEE (reference sequence). CDR3 size: 13 residues. This CDR3 is CAGSLYSNQPQHF.

The chain joins TRBV20-1 to TRBJ1-5; TCRdb picks TRBD1, but there is no DNA to check that call. The CDR3 length is 16 residues. The V gene's germline CDR1 is DFQATT and CDR2 SNEGSKA (reference sequence). CDR3 residues: CSAKEQGGRSNQPQHF.

CDR3 sequence reads: CASMGSAGGTDTQYF. This chain joins TRBV6-5 and TRBJ2-3; the TCRdb D gene call, TRBD2, has no DNA to confirm it. This CDR3 has 15 amino acids. CDR1 and CDR2 (germline): MNHEY, SVGAGI.

The rearrangement links TRBV20-1 to TRBJ1-6; TCRdb designates TRBD1, a call that cannot be tested without DNA. The V gene's germline CDR1 is DFQATT and CDR2 SNEGSKA (reference sequence). This CDR3 has 17 residues. CDR3 sequence reads: CSATQPGGQIIGSPLHF.

The chain carries TRBV12-3 or TRBV12-4 and TRBJ2-7; TCRdb designates TRBD1, a call that cannot be tested without DNA. This CDR3 region has 16 residues. CDR3 protein: CASSLAGSGIWGEQYF.

The chain is built from TRBV4-3 and TRBJ2-3; TCRdb designates TRBD2, a call that cannot be tested without DNA. In germline, CDR1 is LGHNA, CDR2 YSLEER. The CDR3 length is 20 residues. CDR3 in amino acids: CASSQEGFAGMIQNTDTQYF.

This rearrangement joins TRBV20-1 to TRBJ2-5. There are 11 residues in the CDR3. Germline V gene data show CDR1 as DFQATT and CDR2 as SNEGSKA (reference sequence). The CDR3: CSAIYGETQYF.

The V and J genes are TRBV12-3 or TRBV12-4 and TRBJ1-1. This CDR3 contains 11 residues. The CDR3 protein is CASSGSPEAFF.

The J gene is TRBJ1-1, the V gene TRBV7-2; TCRdb's assignment of TRBD1 cannot be checked, as there is no DNA. This CDR3 contains 16 residues. Germline V gene sequence: CDR1 SGHTA, CDR2 FQGNSA. The CDR3 loop is CASRPPSGAMNTEAFF.

V gene TRBV7-9 combines with J gene TRBJ2-7; TCRdb's assignment of TRBD1 cannot be checked, as there is no DNA. This CDR3 region has 15 residues. Germline V CDR1 and CDR2: SEHNR, FQNEAQ (reference sequence). The CDR3 spells CASSPTGRGLREQYF. Full variable domain (remainder filled in from reference TRBV7-9 and TRBJ2-7): DTGVSQNPRHKITKRGQNVTFRCDPISEHNRLYWYRQTLGQGPEFLTYFQNEAQLEKSRLLSDRFSAERPKGSFSTLEIQRTEQGDSAMYLCASSPTGRGLREQYFGPGTRLTVT.

The chain combines TRBV9 with TRBJ2-2; TCRdb selects TRBD1, and the lack of DNA leaves this call unchecked. Germline V gives CDR1 SGDLS, CDR2 YYNGEE. This CDR3 is built from 16 residues. Here the CDR3 reads CASSARDRGSTGELFF.

The V call is TRBV5-1, the J call TRBJ2-7; there is no DNA to check the TCRdb D call of TRBD1. CDR3 length equals 16 residues. The germline gives CDR1 SGHRS, CDR2 YFSETQ. The CDR3 protein is CASSRSGAIAPYEQYF.

The gene calls are TRBV24-1 and TRBJ1-5. The CDR3 has 13 amino acids. The germline V gene has CDR1 KGHDR and CDR2 SFDVKD. The CDR3 is CATSAARNQPQHF.

The chain uses TRBV5-1 and TRBJ2-5; TCRdb picks TRBD1, but there is no DNA to check that call. Germline CDR1 and CDR2: SGHRS and YFSETQ. CDR3 length equals 14 residues. The chain's CDR3 is CASSYSGDRETQYF.